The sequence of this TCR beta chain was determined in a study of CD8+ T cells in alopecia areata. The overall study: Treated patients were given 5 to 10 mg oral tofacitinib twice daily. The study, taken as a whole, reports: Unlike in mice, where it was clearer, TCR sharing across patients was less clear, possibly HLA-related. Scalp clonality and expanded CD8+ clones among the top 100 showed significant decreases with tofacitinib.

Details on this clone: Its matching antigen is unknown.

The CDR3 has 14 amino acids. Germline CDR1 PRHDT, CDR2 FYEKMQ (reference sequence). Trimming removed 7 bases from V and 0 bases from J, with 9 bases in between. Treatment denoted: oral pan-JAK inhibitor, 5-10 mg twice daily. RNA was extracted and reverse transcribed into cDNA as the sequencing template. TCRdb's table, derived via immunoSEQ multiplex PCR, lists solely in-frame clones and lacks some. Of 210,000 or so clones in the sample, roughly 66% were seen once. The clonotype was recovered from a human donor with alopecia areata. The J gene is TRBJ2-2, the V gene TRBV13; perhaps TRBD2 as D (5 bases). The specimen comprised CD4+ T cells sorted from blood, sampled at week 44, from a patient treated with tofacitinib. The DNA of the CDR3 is TGTGCCAGCACCCGGACTGCGAACACCGGGGAGCTGTTTTTT. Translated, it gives CASTRTANTGELFF. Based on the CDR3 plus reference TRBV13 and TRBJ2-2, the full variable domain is AAGVIQSPRHLIKEKRETATLKCYPIPRHDTVYWYQQGPGQDPQFLISFYEKMQSDKGSIPDRFSAQQFSDYHSELNMSSLELGDSALYFCASTRTANTGELFFGEGSRLTVL.